The clone carrying this TCR beta chain was seen ten or more times. The data were taken from a study of early T cells in non-severe SARS-CoV-2 infection. Individual cDNA molecules carried attached unique molecular identifiers. MiXCR, run by TCRdb on the 5' RACE reads, gives a single entry per CDR3 protein. The repertoire includes about 32,000 distinct CDR3 sequences, roughly 5.4% of them detected once, and around 3.7% sits in the top ten. Unmatched junction bases numbered 3, after V lost 2 bases and J lost 4 bases. The CDR3 is 15 residues long. Germline V gene data show CDR1 as MNHNS and CDR2 as SASEGT.

The rearrangement joins TRBV6-1 to TRBJ2-3; TRBD2 matches at 10 bases. The receptor was derived from an adult who was a healthcare worker with PCR-confirmed SARS-CoV-2 infection or an uninfected control (not recorded which). The sample comprised whole blood. CDR3 sequence reads: CASSELAGVADTQYF. As DNA, the CDR3 is TGTGCCAGCAGTGAACTAGCGGGAGTGGCAGATACGCAGTATTTT.